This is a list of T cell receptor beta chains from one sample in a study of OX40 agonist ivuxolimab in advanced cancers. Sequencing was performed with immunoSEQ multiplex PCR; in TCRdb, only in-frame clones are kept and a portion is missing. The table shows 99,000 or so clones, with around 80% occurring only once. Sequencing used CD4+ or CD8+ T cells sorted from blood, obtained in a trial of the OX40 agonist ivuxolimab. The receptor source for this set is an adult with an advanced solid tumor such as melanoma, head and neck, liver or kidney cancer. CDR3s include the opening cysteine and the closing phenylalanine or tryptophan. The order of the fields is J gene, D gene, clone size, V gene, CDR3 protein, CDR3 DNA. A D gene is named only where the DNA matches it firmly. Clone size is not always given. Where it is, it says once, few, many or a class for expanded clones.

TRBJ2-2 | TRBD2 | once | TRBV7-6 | CASSFTLVAGVMWNTGELFF | TGTGCCAGCAGCTTTACTCTGGTAGCGGGCGTAATGTGGAACACCGGGGAGCTGTTTTTT
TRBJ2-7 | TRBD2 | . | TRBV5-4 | CASSLGMGRGGYEQYF | TGTGCCAGCAGCTTGGGTATGGGGAGGGGCGGCTACGAGCAGTACTTC
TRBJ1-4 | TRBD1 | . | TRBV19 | CASSPDRDNEKLFF | TGTGCCAGTAGCCCCGACAGGGATAATGAAAAACTGTTTTTT
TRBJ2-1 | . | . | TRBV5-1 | CASSPGLPGNEQFF | TGCGCCAGCAGCCCGGGACTCCCGGGCAATGAGCAGTTCTTC
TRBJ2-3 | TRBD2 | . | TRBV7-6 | CASSLGFSGMYPDTQYF | TGTGCCAGCAGCTTAGGCTTCAGCGGGATGTACCCAGATACGCAGTATTTT
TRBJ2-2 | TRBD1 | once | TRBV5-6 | CASSLTGGANTGELFF | TGTGCCAGCAGCTTGACAGGGGGTGCAAACACCGGGGAGCTGTTTTTT
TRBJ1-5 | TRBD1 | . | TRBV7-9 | CASSEYRGSNQPQHF | TGTGCCAGCAGCGAATACAGGGGAAGCAATCAGCCCCAGCATTTT
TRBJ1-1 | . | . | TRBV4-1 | CASSQSPGLINTEAFF | TGCGCCAGCAGCCAGAGTCCGGGACTGATTAACACTGAAGCTTTCTTT
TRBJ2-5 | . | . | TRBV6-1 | CASSTWDTGETQYF | TGTGCCAGCAGTACTTGGGACACTGGAGAGACCCAGTACTTC
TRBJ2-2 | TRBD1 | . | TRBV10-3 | CAISDGTGGSGELFF | TGTGCCATCAGTGACGGGACAGGGGGTTCGGGGGAGCTGTTTTTT
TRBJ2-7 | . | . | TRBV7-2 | CASSEDGGHEQYF | TGTGCCAGCAGCGAAGACGGGGGCCACGAGCAGTACTTC
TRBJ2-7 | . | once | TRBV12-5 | CASAPLGFEQYF | TGTGCTAGTGCCCCTCTGGGGTTTGAGCAGTACTTC
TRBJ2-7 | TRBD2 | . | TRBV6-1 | CASSRDYTYEQYF | TGTGCCAGCAGCCGGGACTATACCTACGAGCAGTACTTC
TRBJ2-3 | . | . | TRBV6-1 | CASRQDGADTQYF | TGTGCCAGCAGGCAAGACGGCGCAGATACGCAGTATTTT
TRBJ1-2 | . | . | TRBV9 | CASSVHRTGYTF | TGTGCCAGCAGCGTCCACAGGACCGGCTACACCTTC
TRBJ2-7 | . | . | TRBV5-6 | CASSLDRDSYEQYF | TGTGCCAGCAGCTTGGACAGGGATTCCTACGAGCAGTACTTC
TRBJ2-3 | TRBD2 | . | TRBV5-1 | CASSLGPGLAVSSTDTQYF | TGCGCCAGCAGCTTGGGCCCGGGACTAGCGGTTTCTAGCACAGATACGCAGTATTTT
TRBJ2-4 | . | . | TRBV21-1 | CASTHWSERINIQYF | TGTGCCAGCACCCATTGGTCGGAGCGAATAAACATTCAGTACTTC
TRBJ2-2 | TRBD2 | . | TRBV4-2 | CASSQGVAGGSGELFF | TGTGCCAGCAGCCAAGGGGTAGCGGGAGGTTCCGGGGAGCTGTTTTTT
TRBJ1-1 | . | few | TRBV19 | CASSILTGSTEAFF | TGTGCCAGTAGTATCCTAACAGGAAGCACTGAAGCTTTCTTT
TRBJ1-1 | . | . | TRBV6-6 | CASSYVDEAFF | TGTGCCAGCAGTTACGTCGATGAAGCTTTCTTT
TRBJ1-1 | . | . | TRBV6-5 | CASSYLGGAPEAFF | TGTGCCAGCAGTTATCTCGGGGGCGCCCCTGAAGCTTTCTTT
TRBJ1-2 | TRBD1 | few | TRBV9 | CASSPRSDRGNYGYTF | TGTGCCAGCAGCCCCCGTTCGGACAGGGGGAACTATGGCTACACCTTC
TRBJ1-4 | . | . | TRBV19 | CASSIPRDLDEKLFF | TGTGCCAGTAGTATCCCCAGGGACCTTGATGAAAAACTGTTTTTT
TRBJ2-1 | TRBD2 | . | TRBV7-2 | CASSLTSGRDEQFF | TGTGCCAGCAGCTTGACTAGCGGGAGGGATGAGCAGTTCTTC
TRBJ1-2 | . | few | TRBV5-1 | CASSLWQGEGYTF | TGCGCCAGCAGCTTGTGGCAGGGCGAGGGCTACACCTTC
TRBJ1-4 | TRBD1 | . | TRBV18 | CASSLTGIGEKLFF | TGTGCCAGCTCATTGACAGGGATCGGTGAAAAACTGTTTTTT
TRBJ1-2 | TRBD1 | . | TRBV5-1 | CASSLSGGGFSYTF | TGCGCCAGCAGCTTGTCAGGGGGAGGGTTTAGCTACACCTTC
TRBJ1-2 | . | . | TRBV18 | CASSPFPTEHYGYTF | TGTGCCAGCTCACCTTTTCCCACAGAACACTATGGCTACACCTTC
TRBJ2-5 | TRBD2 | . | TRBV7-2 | CASSGTSGRAPETQYF | TGTGCCAGCAGCGGGACTAGCGGGAGGGCCCCCGAGACCCAGTACTTC
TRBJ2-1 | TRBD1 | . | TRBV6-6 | CASSYDRGLYNEQFF | TGTGCCAGCAGTTACGACAGGGGGCTCTACAATGAGCAGTTCTTC
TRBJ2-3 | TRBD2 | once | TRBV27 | CASSLSGGGAYTDTQYF | TGTGCCAGCAGTTTATCTGGCGGGGGGGCATACACAGATACGCAGTATTTT
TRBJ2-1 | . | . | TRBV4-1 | CASSPFATYNEQFF | TGCGCCAGCAGCCCTTTTGCCACCTACAATGAGCAGTTCTTC
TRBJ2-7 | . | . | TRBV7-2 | CASSLKVEQYF | TGTGCCAGCAGCTTAAAGGTCGAGCAGTACTTC
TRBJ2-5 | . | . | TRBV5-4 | CASSPGRFQETQYF | TGTGCCAGCAGCCCGGGACGTTTTCAAGAGACCCAGTACTTC
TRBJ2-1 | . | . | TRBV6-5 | CAAGALYNEQFF | TGTGCCGCAGGGGCCCTCTACAATGAGCAGTTCTTC
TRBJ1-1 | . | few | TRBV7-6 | CASSLDTALF | TGTGCCAGCAGCTTAGACACGGCGCTCTTT
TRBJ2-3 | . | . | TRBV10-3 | CAIRGVDSQQGGTQYF | TGTGCCATCAGGGGGGTGGACAGCCAGCAGGGCGGGACGCAGTATTTT
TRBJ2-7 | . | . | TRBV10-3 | CAISVGGGGTYEQYF | TGTGCCATCAGTGTAGGGGGCGGGGGGACCTACGAGCAGTACTTC
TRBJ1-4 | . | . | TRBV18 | CASSSQGRLNEKLFF | TGTGCCAGCTCATCTCAGGGTCGGCTTAATGAAAAACTGTTTTTT
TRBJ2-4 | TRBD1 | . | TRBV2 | CASSLDREGTETKNIQYF | TGTGCCAGCAGTTTGGACAGGGAAGGGACTGAAACCAAAAACATTCAGTACTTC
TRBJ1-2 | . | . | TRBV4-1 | CASSQGTWGGTNYGYTF | TGCGCCAGCAGCCAAGGGACTTGGGGTGGGACTAACTATGGCTACACCTTC
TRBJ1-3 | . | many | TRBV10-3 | CAIGPSGNTIYF | TGTGCCATCGGACCTTCTGGAAACACCATATATTTT
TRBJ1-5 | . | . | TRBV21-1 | CASSTRDVRGSYSNQPQHF | TGTGCCAGCAGCACCCGAGACGTTCGGGGGAGTTATAGCAATCAGCCCCAGCATTTT
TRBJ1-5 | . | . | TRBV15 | CATSSAAGSNQPQHF | TGTGCCACCAGCAGCGCCGCCGGTAGCAATCAGCCCCAGCATTTT